Each of the 17 T cell receptor beta chains below was sequenced from the same sample in a study of blood T cell repertoires in COVID-19. Sequenced by immunoSEQ multiplex PCR; TCRdb stores in-frame clones only, minus some. The sample shows fewer than 350,000 clones, over 75% of them seen only once. The sample was PBMCs or T cells enriched from blood (not recorded which). The receptors stem from a woman aged 30 to 39 who had recovered from COVID-19.

V usage is TRBV9 and J usage is TRBJ2-1, with D possibly TRBD2 on 5 matching bases. This CDR3 has 14 residues. Germline loops: CDR1 SGDLS, CDR2 YYNGEE. V lost 1 base, J lost 3 bases, and 8 bases lay in between. CDR3 in DNA: TGTGCCAGCAGCGTACCCGGGGACTACAATGAGCAGTTCTTC. Residues: CASSVPGDYNEQFF.

The rearrangement joins TRBV28 to TRBJ2-7; D remains unclear. This CDR3 contains 14 residues. Germline CDR1 MDHEN, CDR2 SYDVKM. Trimming pared 1 base from V and 2 bases from J, leaving 9 bases between. CDR3 nucleotide sequence: TGTGCCAGCAGTTTATTGGCAGAAACCTACGAGCAGTACTTC. Translated: CASSLLAETYEQYF. Complete variable domain (other parts from reference TRBV28 and TRBJ2-7): DVKVTQSSRYLVKRTGEKVFLECVQDMDHENMFWYRQDPGLGLRLIYFSYDVKMKEKGDIPEGYSVSREKKERFSLILESASTNQTSMYLCASSLLAETYEQYFGPGTRLTVT.

The rearrangement uses TRBV10-3 and TRBJ2-3; the match to TRBD2 covers 10 bases. Unmatched junction bases numbered 17, after V lost 5 bases and J lost 0 bases. Germline values: CDR1 ENHRY, CDR2 SYGVKD. This CDR3 comprises 20 residues. The CDR3, as DNA: TGTGCCATCAGTACTGCTGTATTCGGACTAGCGGAGACTAGCACAGATACGCAGTATTTT. Its protein is CAISTAVFGLAETSTDTQYF.

In DNA, the CDR3 is TGTGCCAGCAGTTACGGGGCGTCCTCCTACGAGCAGTACTTC. Amino acid sequence: CASSYGASSYEQYF. The chain couples TRBV6-5 to TRBJ2-7; maybe TRBD1 (5 bases). The germline V and J ends were trimmed by 2 bases and 0 bases, with 8 bases remaining between them. Germline V gene data show CDR1 as MNHEY and CDR2 as SVGAGI. The CDR3 runs 14 residues.

The chain is built from TRBV19 and TRBJ2-6; D may be TRBD2 (5 bases). Germline CDR1 reads LNHDA; CDR2 reads SQIVND (reference sequence). V lost 3 bases and J 6 bases, leaving 9 bases between the germline ends. This CDR3 region has 14 residues. This CDR3 is CASSIGDPANVLTF. CDR3 coding DNA: TGTGCCAGTAGTATCGGGGATCCGGCCAACGTCCTGACTTTC.

The V gene is TRBV6-5, the J gene TRBJ2-7, with D possibly being TRBD1 (5 bases). This CDR3 is 14 amino acids long. The V gene lost 3 bases and the J gene lost 4 bases, with 13 bases spanning the gap. CDR1 is MNHEY and CDR2 is SVGAGI in the germline V gene. The CDR3 DNA reads as TGTGCCAGCAGTTATATCGGCAGGGCATACGAGCAGTACTTC. It specifies CASSYIGRAYEQYF.

This clone has only one observation. CDR3 nucleotides: TGCGCCAGCAGTGAGTCCGGGGTCAGCGAGACCCAGTACTTC. It specifies CASSESGVSETQYF. The rearrangement uses TRBV10-1 and TRBJ2-5; D may be TRBD2 (5 bases). This CDR3 has 14 amino acids. Trimming removed 0 bases at V and 5 bases at J, with 10 bases between. Germline assignment: CDR1 WNHNN and CDR2 SYGVQD (reference sequence).

V usage is TRBV14 and J usage is TRBJ2-3; no clear D gene. CDR1 SGHDN and CDR2 FVKESK come from the germline V gene. This CDR3 region has 14 residues. Trimming left V 4 bases short and J 8 bases short, with 16 bases between. The CDR3 here is CASSPIRESLTQYF. The CDR3, as DNA: TGTGCCAGCAGCCCGATCCGAGAGTCCCTTACGCAGTATTTT.

This clone was recorded once. The chain joins TRBV30 to TRBJ1-6; no clear D. Germline V CDR1 and CDR2: GTSNPN, SVGIG (reference sequence). Trimming took off 2 bases at V and 13 bases at J, with 9 bases between the two ends. The CDR3 length is 11 residues. The CDR3 spells CAWSSVGPLHF. The CDR3 nucleotides are TGTGCCTGGAGTTCGGTCGGGCCCCTCCACTTT.

This clone was picked up one time. The chain has TRBV29-1 and TRBJ2-7, with a possible D match to TRBD1 (6 bases). V shed 6 bases and J shed 1 base, with 19 bases lying between them. Germline-derived CDR1 and CDR2 are SQVTM and ANQGSEA. There are 15 residues in the CDR3. The CDR3, as DNA: TGCAGCGTCCTCGGCTGGACAGACCCTTCCTACGAGCAGTACTTC. It codes for CSVLGWTDPSYEQYF.

CDR3 in amino acids: CASRYGTGYGYTF. CDR3 DNA: TGTGCCAGCCGTTACGGGACAGGCTATGGCTACACCTTC. The chain carries TRBV28 and TRBJ1-2; 8 positions agree with TRBD1. The germline V gene has CDR1 MDHEN and CDR2 SYDVKM. V shed 8 bases, J shed 4 bases, and the junction held 6 bases outside the gene matches. The CDR3 contains 13 residues.

The chain joins TRBV4-3 to TRBJ2-3; maybe TRBD1 (6 bases). Trimming left V 3 bases short and J 0 bases short, with 16 bases between. Looked up from germline, CDR1 is LGHNA and CDR2 is YSLEER. This CDR3 is built from 17 residues. The CDR3 DNA reads as TGCGCCAGCAGCCAGGAAAGACAGGATCTAAGCACAGATACGCAGTATTTT. Amino acid sequence: CASSQERQDLSTDTQYF.

This chain links TRBV3-1 (or the pseudogene TRBV3-2) with TRBJ2-5, with TRBD2 matching 7 bases. The CDR3 loop spans 18 amino acids. CDR1 and CDR2 from the germline V gene are LGHDT and YNNKEL (reference sequence). Trimming at V came to 1 base and at J to 2 bases, leaving 13 bases not matched to a gene. CDR3 residues: CASSQGGGTNSPQETQYF. In nucleotides, the CDR3 is TGTGCCAGCAGCCAAGGGGGGGGGACTAACTCCCCGCAAGAGACCCAGTACTTC.

Remarks on this clone: Other DNA variants within this sample encode the same CDR3. This chain uses TRBV27 with TRBJ2-2; D ambiguous. From germline, CDR1 is MNHEY and CDR2 SMNVEV (reference sequence). Trimming removed 5 bases at V and 4 bases at J, with 5 bases between. The CDR3 loop spans 12 amino acids. For the CDR3, the DNA is TGTGCCAGCAGTCCCCTCACCGGGGAGCTGTTTTTT. Its protein is CASSPLTGELFF.

CDR3 nucleotide sequence: TGCGCCAGCAGTGAGGCAGGGGATCGGCCCCAGCATTTT. Translation gives CASSEAGDRPQHF. The chain recombines TRBV5-1 with TRBJ1-5; D may be TRBD1 (6 bases). This CDR3 has 13 amino acids. Deletions cut 5 bases from V and 9 bases from J, with 15 bases between. Germline CDR1 and CDR2: SGHRS and YFSETQ. Drawing the rest from reference TRBV5-1 and TRBJ1-5, the complete variable domain is KAGVTQTPRYLIKTRGQQVTLSCSPISGHRSVSWYQQTPGQGLQFLFEYFSETQRNKGNFPGRFSGRQFSNSRSEMNVSTLELGDSALYLCASSEAGDRPQHFGDGTRLSIL.

The rearrangement joins TRBV28 to TRBJ2-7, with a weak D call TRBD2 (5 bases). The CDR3 consists of 12 residues. V shed 4 bases and J shed 6 bases, with 10 bases lying between them. The germline V gene encodes CDR1 MDHEN and CDR2 SYDVKM. The CDR3 coding sequence is TGTGCCAGCAGTTATGGGAGAGCCGAGCAGTACTTC. Its protein product is CASSYGRAEQYF.

The V gene is TRBV7-2, the J gene TRBJ1-1; weak D call: TRBD1 (5 bases). CDR3 length: 16 amino acids. Trimming took 0 bases from V and 5 from J, leaving 16 bases between them. The germline V gene encodes CDR1 SGHTA and CDR2 FQGNSA. Written as DNA, the CDR3 is TGTGCCAGCAGCTTAGCGCTAAGGGGTGGAGGGACTGAAGCTTTCTTT. This codes for CASSLALRGGGTEAFF.